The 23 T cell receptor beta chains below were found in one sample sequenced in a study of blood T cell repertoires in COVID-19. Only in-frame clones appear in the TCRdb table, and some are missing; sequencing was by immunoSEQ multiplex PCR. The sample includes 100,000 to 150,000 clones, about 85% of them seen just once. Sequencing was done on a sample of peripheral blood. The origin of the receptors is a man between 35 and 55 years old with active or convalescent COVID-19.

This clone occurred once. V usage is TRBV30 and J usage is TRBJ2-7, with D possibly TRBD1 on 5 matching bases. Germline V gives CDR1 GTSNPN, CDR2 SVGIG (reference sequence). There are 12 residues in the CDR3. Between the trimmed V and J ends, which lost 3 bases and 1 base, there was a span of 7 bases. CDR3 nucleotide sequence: TGTGCCTGGAGGGCAGGGTCCTACGAGCAGTACTTC. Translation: CAWRAGSYEQYF.

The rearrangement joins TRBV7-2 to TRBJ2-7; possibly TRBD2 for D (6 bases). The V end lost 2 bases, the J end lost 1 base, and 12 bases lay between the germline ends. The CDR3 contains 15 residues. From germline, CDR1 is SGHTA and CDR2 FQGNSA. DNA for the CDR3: TGTGCCAGCAGCTTATGGGGACTGGGATCCTACGAGCAGTACTTC. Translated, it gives CASSLWGLGSYEQYF.

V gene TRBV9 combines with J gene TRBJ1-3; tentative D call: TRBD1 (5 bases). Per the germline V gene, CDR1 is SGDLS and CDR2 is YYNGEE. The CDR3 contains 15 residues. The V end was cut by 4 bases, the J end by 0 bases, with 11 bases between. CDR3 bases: TGTGCCAGCAGCCCCCGACAGCACTCTGGAAACACCATATATTTT. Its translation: CASSPRQHSGNTIYF.

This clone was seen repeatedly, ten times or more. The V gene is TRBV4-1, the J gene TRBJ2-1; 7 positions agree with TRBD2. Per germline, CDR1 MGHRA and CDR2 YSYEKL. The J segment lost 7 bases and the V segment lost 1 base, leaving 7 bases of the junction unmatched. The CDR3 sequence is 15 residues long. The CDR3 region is CASSQGLAGENEQFF. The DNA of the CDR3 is TGCGCCAGCAGCCAAGGACTAGCCGGGGAGAATGAGCAGTTCTTC.

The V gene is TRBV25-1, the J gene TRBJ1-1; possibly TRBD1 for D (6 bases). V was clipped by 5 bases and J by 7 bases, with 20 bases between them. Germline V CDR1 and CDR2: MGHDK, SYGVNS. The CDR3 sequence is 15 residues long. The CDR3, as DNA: TGTGCCAGCAGTAACCCTGGACAGCTCGGATATGAAGCTTTCTTT. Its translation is CASSNPGQLGYEAFF.

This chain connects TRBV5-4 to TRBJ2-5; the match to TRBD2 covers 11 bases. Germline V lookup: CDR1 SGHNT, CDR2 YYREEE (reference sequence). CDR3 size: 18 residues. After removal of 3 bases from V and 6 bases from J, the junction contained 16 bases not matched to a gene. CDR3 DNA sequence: TGTGCCAGCAGCTCTGAACCAGTGCTAGCGGGGGGCGCAAAGACCCAGTACTTC. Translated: CASSSEPVLAGGAKTQYF.

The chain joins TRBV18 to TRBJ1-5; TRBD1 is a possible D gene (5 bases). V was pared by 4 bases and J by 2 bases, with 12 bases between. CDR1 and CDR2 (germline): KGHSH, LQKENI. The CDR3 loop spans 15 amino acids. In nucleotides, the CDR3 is TGTGCCAGCTCACAGGGGCAAGGAGGCAATCAGCCCCAGCATTTT. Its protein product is CASSQGQGGNQPQHF. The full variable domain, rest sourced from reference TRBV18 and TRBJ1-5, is NAGVMQNPRHLVRRRGQEARLRCSPMKGHSHVYWYRQLPEEGLKFMVYLQKENIIDESGMPKERFSAEFPKEGPSILRIQQVVRGDSAAYFCASSQGQGGNQPQHFGDGTRLSIL.

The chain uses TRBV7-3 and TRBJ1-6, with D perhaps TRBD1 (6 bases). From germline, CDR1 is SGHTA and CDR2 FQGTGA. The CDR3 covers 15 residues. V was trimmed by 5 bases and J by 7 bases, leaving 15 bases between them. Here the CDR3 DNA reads TGTGCCAGCAGCCCTCAGACAGGCGCCAATTCACCCCTCCACTTT. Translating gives CASSPQTGANSPLHF.

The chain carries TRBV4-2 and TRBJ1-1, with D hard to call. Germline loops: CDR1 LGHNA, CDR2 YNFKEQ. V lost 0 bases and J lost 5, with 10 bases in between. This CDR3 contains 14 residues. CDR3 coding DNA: TGTGCCAGCAGCCAAGATGAAGGCGGGACTGAAGCTTTCTTT. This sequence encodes CASSQDEGGTEAFF.

CDR3 sequence: CASSLALAYEQYF. The CDR3 region has the DNA TGTGCCAGCAGCTTAGCGCTAGCGTACGAGCAGTACTTC. The chain carries TRBV7-2 and TRBJ2-7; TRBD2 might be the D (6 bases). The V and J ends lost 0 bases and 4 bases respectively, with 7 bases between them. CDR1 SGHTA and CDR2 FQGNSA come from the germline V gene. CDR3 length: 13 residues.

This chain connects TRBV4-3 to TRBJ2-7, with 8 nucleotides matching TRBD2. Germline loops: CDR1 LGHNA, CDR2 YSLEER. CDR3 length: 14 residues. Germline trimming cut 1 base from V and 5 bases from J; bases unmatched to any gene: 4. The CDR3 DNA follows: TGCGCCAGCAGCCAAGCATGGCGGGGGGACGAGCAGTACTTC. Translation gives CASSQAWRGDEQYF.

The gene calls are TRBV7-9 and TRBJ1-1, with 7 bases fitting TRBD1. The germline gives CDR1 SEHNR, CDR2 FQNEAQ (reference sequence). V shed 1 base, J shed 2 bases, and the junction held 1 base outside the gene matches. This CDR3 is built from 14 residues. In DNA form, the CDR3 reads TGTGCCAGCAGCTTAGGGGACAGAAACACTGAAGCTTTCTTT. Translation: CASSLGDRNTEAFF.

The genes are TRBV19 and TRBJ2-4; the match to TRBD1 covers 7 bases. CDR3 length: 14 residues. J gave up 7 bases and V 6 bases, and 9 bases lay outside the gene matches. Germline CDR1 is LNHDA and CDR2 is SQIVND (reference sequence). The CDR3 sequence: CASSAGQDRNIQYF. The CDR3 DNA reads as TGTGCCAGTAGCGCCGGGCAGGACAGGAACATTCAGTACTTC.

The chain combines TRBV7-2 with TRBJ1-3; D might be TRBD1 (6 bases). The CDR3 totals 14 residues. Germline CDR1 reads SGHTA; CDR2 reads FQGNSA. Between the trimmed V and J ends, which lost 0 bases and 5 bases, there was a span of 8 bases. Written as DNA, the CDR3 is TGTGCCAGCAGCTTAGCCCGGGACAGAAACACCATATATTTT. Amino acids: CASSLARDRNTIYF.

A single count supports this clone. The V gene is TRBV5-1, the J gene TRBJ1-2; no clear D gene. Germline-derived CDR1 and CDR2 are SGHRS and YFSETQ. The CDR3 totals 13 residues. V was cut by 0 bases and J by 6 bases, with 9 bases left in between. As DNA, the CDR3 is TGCGCCAGCAGCTTGGGGGGAGACAATGGCTACACCTTC. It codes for CASSLGGDNGYTF.

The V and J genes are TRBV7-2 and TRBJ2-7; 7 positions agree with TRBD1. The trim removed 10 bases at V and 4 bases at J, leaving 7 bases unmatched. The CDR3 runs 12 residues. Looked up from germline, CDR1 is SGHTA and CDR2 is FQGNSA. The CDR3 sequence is CATSTGIYEQYF. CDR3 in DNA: TGTGCCACCTCGACAGGGATTTACGAGCAGTACTTC.

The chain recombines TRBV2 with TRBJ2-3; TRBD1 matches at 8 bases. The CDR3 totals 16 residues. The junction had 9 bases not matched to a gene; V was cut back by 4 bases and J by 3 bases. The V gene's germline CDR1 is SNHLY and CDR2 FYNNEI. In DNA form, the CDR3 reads TGTGCCAGCAGTGCCCACCCAGGGGGCGGGACAGATACGCAGTATTTT. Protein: CASSAHPGGGTDTQYF.

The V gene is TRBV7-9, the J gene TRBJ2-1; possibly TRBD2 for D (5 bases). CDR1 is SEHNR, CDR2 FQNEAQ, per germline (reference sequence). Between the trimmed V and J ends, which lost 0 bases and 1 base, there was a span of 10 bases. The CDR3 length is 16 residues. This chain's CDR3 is CASSLARGPSYNEQFF. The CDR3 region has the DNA TGTGCCAGCAGCTTAGCGAGAGGGCCGTCCTACAATGAGCAGTTCTTC.

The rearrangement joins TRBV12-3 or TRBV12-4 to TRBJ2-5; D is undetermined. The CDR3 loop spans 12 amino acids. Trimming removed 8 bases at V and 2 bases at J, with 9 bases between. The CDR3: CASLGMQETQYF. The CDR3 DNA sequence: TGTGCCAGCCTGGGCATGCAAGAGACCCAGTACTTC.

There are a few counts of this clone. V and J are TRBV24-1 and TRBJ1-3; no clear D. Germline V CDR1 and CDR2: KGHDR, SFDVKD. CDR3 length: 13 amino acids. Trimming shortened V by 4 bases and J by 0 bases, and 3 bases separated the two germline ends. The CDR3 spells CATSDNSGNTIYF. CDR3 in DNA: TGTGCCACCAGTGACAACTCTGGAAACACCATATATTTT.

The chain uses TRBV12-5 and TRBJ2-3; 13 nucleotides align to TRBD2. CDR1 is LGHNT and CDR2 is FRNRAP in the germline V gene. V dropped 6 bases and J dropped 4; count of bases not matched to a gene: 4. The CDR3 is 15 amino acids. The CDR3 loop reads CASGPGTSGADTQYF. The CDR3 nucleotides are TGTGCTAGTGGACCCGGGACTAGCGGGGCAGATACGCAGTATTTT. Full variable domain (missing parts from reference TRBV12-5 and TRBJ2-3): DARVTQTPRHKVTEMGQEVTMRCQPILGHNTVFWYRQTMMQGLELLAYFRNRAPLDDSGMPKDRFSAEMPDATLATLKIQPSEPRDSAVYFCASGPGTSGADTQYFGPGTRLTVL.

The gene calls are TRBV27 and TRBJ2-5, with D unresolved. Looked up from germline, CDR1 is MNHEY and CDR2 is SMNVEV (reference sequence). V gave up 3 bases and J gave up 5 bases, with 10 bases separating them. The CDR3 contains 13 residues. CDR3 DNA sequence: TGTGCCAGCAGTTTCCGGCCCAGGGAGACCCAGTACTTC. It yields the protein CASSFRPRETQYF.

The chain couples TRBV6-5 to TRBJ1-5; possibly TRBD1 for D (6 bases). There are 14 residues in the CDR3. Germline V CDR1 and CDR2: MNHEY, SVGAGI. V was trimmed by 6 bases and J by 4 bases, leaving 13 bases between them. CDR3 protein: CASSPTGGNQPQHF. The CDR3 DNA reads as TGTGCCAGCAGCCCGACAGGCGGGAATCAGCCCCAGCATTTT.